This TCR beta chain was captured in a study of blood T cell repertoires in COVID-19. Sequencing used immunoSEQ multiplex PCR; TCRdb keeps in-frame clones, though not all of them. The table records under 150,000 clones, 81% of them present only once. Sequences were obtained from peripheral blood. The receptor's source is a woman aged 60-70 years with active or convalescent COVID-19.

As DNA, the CDR3 is TGTGCCAGCAGTCTGGGAGGAGGCACTGAAGCTTTCTTT. Translation: CASSLGGGTEAFF. V is TRBV28 and J is TRBJ1-1; D ambiguous. The CDR3 runs to 13 residues. The V gene's germline CDR1 is MDHEN and CDR2 SYDVKM. V lost 5 bases, J lost 4 bases, and 11 bases lay in between.